Listed below are T cell receptor beta chains from one sample, sequenced in a study of blood T cells in healthy people across ages. In TCRdb, the 5' RACE reads were re-called with MiXCR into one record per CDR3 protein. The top ten clones hold approximately 15% of a sample with roughly 680,000 distinct CDR3 sequences, under 65% of them seen once. The sequenced material came from blood. All receptors come from a woman older than 75 in good health. Both conserved end residues are trimmed from each CDR3.

v_call: TRBV6-1; j_call: NA; cdr3_aa: ASSVGGARYEQY
v_call: TRBV7-2; j_call: TRBJ2-1; cdr3_aa: ASSLLPGTPGNEQF
v_call: TRBV12-3/TRBV12-4; j_call: TRBJ1-2; cdr3_aa: ASSFTGGGFGYT
v_call: TRBV11-1; j_call: TRBJ1-5; cdr3_aa: ASGQGANQPQH
v_call: TRBV11-2; j_call: TRBJ2-7; cdr3_aa: ASSTGTGMQEQY
v_call: TRBV25-1; j_call: TRBJ2-7; cdr3_aa: ASSEGEQY
v_call: TRBV7-6; j_call: TRBJ1-2; cdr3_aa: ASSSQGTGRSGYT
v_call: TRBV20-1; j_call: TRBJ2-3; cdr3_aa: SARVGTSATDTQY
v_call: TRBV2; j_call: TRBJ2-7; cdr3_aa: ASSEVPVGTVLYERY
v_call: TRBV10-3; j_call: TRBJ2-1; cdr3_aa: AISALERGGPEQF
v_call: TRBV6-2/TRBV6-3; j_call: NA; cdr3_aa: ASSLHGGLETQY
v_call: TRBV4-1; j_call: TRBJ1-2; cdr3_aa: ASSQAGQAYGYT
v_call: TRBV20-1; j_call: TRBJ1-1; cdr3_aa: SAVNPGVGNTEAF
v_call: TRBV3-1; j_call: TRBJ2-7; cdr3_aa: ASSQSQTSGYSYEQY
v_call: TRBV28; j_call: TRBJ2-7; cdr3_aa: ASRTGHNEQY
v_call: TRBV5-1; j_call: TRBJ1-1; cdr3_aa: ASSRIIGNTEAF
v_call: TRBV20-1; j_call: TRBJ2-7; cdr3_aa: SARDRLPYEQY
v_call: TRBV5-1; j_call: TRBJ2-3; cdr3_aa: ASSPSHSTDTQY
v_call: TRBV10-3; j_call: TRBJ2-7; cdr3_aa: AISDESSGIVYEQY
v_call: TRBV10-3; j_call: TRBJ1-2; cdr3_aa: AIHVNMDGGGYGYT
v_call: TRBV28; j_call: TRBJ1-4; cdr3_aa: ASGDWAKLF
v_call: TRBV7-9; j_call: TRBJ2-1; cdr3_aa: ASSLHGRANEQF
v_call: TRBV7-7; j_call: TRBJ2-1; cdr3_aa: ASSAISGGSPGDEQF
v_call: TRBV6-6; j_call: TRBJ1-1; cdr3_aa: ASSYGQGGNTEAF
v_call: TRBV5-1; j_call: TRBJ1-5; cdr3_aa: ASRVGVNQPQH
v_call: TRBV20-1; j_call: TRBJ2-1; cdr3_aa: SARVLDLAYNEQF
v_call: TRBV20-1; j_call: TRBJ2-1; cdr3_aa: SAPLWVHNEQF
v_call: TRBV5-6; j_call: TRBJ1-1; cdr3_aa: ASSLRDRGPTEAF
v_call: TRBV10-3; j_call: TRBJ1-2; cdr3_aa: AISAGRGGDYGYT
v_call: TRBV15; j_call: TRBJ2-1; cdr3_aa: ATSRARGSYDEQF
v_call: TRBV6-5; j_call: TRBJ1-1; cdr3_aa: ASSYGPSLNTEAF
v_call: TRBV4-1; j_call: TRBJ2-7; cdr3_aa: ASSQEVPAEGSYEQY
v_call: TRBV7-9; j_call: TRBJ2-3; cdr3_aa: ASSLGGMADTQY
v_call: TRBV7-2; j_call: TRBJ2-1; cdr3_aa: ASSLGGQLYNEQF
v_call: TRBV29-1; j_call: TRBJ2-5; cdr3_aa: SVGTTGESRETQY
v_call: TRBV7-2; j_call: TRBJ2-2; cdr3_aa: ALLRGSGREELF
v_call: TRBV4-2; j_call: TRBJ1-2; cdr3_aa: ASSQDDETAPGYT
v_call: TRBV4-3; j_call: TRBJ2-1; cdr3_aa: ASSQDSGRGGNEQF
v_call: TRBV20-1; j_call: TRBJ2-3; cdr3_aa: SAIIWTSGSTDTQY
v_call: TRBV5-1; j_call: TRBJ2-1; cdr3_aa: ASSLVPSRLNNEQF
v_call: TRBV6-5; j_call: TRBJ2-7; cdr3_aa: ASRGSSYEQY
v_call: TRBV7-2; j_call: TRBJ2-3; cdr3_aa: ASSLARTIRDTQY
v_call: TRBV5-1; j_call: TRBJ2-3; cdr3_aa: ASSLGLAGADTQY
v_call: TRBV6-1; j_call: NA; cdr3_aa: ASTDGGLIYEQY
v_call: TRBV10-3; j_call: TRBJ1-1; cdr3_aa: AISERGNTEAF
v_call: TRBV7-8; j_call: TRBJ1-2; cdr3_aa: ASSLERESFYGYT
v_call: TRBV12-3/TRBV12-4; j_call: TRBJ2-4; cdr3_aa: ASSFATGAQY
v_call: TRBV10-3; j_call: TRBJ2-3; cdr3_aa: AISASEPREDTQY
v_call: TRBV4-1; j_call: TRBJ1-2; cdr3_aa: ASSLRQLNTAYGYT
v_call: TRBV7-9; j_call: TRBJ1-6; cdr3_aa: ASTLRTDNSPLH
v_call: TRBV4-2; j_call: TRBJ1-2; cdr3_aa: ASSQDPGDAYGYT
v_call: TRBV24-1; j_call: TRBJ1-1; cdr3_aa: ATSEKHRDSEAF
v_call: TRBV5-1; j_call: TRBJ2-1; cdr3_aa: ASSWGDGFPYNEQF
v_call: TRBV5-1; j_call: TRBJ2-7; cdr3_aa: ASSLERGQGYEQY
v_call: TRBV11-1; j_call: TRBJ2-2; cdr3_aa: ASSFVTGSTGELF
v_call: TRBV29-1; j_call: TRBJ2-3; cdr3_aa: SVGDWTGGFYGTDTQY
v_call: TRBV29-1; j_call: TRBJ1-1; cdr3_aa: SVAGRVNTEAF
v_call: TRBV3-1; j_call: TRBJ1-4; cdr3_aa: ASSHTGDSVNEKLF
v_call: TRBV6-5; j_call: TRBJ2-5; cdr3_aa: ASSYAAGGQETQY
v_call: TRBV28; j_call: TRBJ2-5; cdr3_aa: ASSSPRGPVETQY